This TCR beta chain emerged from a study of OX40 agonist ivuxolimab in advanced cancers. Whole-study context: Every 2 weeks, patients received ivuxolimab intravenously, dosed at 0.01 to 10 mg/kg. Patients achieving partial responses numbered three: one hepatocellular carcinoma case and two cutaneous melanoma cases.

TCRdb's copy holds only in-frame clones and misses some; the assay was immunoSEQ multiplex PCR. This sample has 90,000 to 130,000 clones, with approximately 90% found just once. Note on this clone: Its target is not known.

Germline V CDR1 and CDR2: SGHRS, YFSETQ. V lost 2 bases and J lost 2, with 7 bases in between. The length of the CDR3 is 14 residues. General study findings and limits: The mean number of expanded clones was higher in CD8+ T cells than in CD4+. Clonal expansion was seen in CD4+ and CD8+ blood T cells by week 6 at 0.1 to 3.0 mg/kg.

The rearrangement joins TRBV5-1 to TRBJ1-4; no clear D gene. The sample here was CD4+ or CD8+ T cells sorted from blood, taken in a trial of the OX40 agonist ivuxolimab. The TCR sequence derives from an adult with an advanced solid tumor such as melanoma, head and neck, liver or kidney cancer. The CDR3 sequence: CASSLGLTNEKLFF. The CDR3 nucleotides are TGCGCCAGCAGCTTAGGTCTGACTAATGAAAAACTGTTTTTT.